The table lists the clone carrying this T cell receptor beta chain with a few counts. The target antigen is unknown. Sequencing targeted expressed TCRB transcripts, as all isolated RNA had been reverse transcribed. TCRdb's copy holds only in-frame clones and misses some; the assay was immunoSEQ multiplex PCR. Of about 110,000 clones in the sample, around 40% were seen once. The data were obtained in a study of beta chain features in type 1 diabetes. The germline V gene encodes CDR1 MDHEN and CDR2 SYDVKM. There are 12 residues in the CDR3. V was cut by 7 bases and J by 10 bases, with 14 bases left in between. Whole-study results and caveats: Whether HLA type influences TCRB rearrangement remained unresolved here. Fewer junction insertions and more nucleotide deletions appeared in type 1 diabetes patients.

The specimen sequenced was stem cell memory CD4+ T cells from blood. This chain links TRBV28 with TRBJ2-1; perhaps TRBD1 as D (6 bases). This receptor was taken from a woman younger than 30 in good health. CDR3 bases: TGTGCCAGCACCAAATTAGGACAGGAGCAGTTCTTC. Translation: CASTKLGQEQFF.